The clone carrying this T cell receptor beta chain was counted a few times. Its target is not known. The record originates from a study of cytomegalovirus exposure and HLA in healthy donors. Study outcomes and limitations: Across donors, presence/absence analyses took sequencing depth to be roughly uniform. Several of the most significant clusters were apparently associated with common viral pathogens in a later analysis. TCR beta chains numbering 150 to 200 were designated cytomegalovirus-associated. It was reported in a later analysis that an Asian-associated ancestry cluster showed fewer N-insertions than the roughly 620-donor mean.

PCR employed 60 Vbeta and 13 Jbeta primers. Libraries were prepared by immunoSEQ multiplex PCR; TCRdb keeps only in-frame clonotypes and omits some of them. The sample holds roughly 120,000 clones, approximately 80% seen once. V gave up 7 bases and J gave up 5 bases, with 18 bases separating them. Germline assignment: CDR1 MNHEY and CDR2 SVGAGI. The length of the CDR3 is 14 residues. Sequencing was carried out using PBMCs. The V gene is TRBV6-5, the J gene TRBJ2-7; D is perhaps TRBD1 (7 bases). The sequence came from a male donor in good health and CMV-seropositive. The CDR3 DNA reads as TGTGCCAGCACCAACCCGGAGGGGGCCCACGAGCAGTACTTC. It is translated as CASTNPEGAHEQYF.